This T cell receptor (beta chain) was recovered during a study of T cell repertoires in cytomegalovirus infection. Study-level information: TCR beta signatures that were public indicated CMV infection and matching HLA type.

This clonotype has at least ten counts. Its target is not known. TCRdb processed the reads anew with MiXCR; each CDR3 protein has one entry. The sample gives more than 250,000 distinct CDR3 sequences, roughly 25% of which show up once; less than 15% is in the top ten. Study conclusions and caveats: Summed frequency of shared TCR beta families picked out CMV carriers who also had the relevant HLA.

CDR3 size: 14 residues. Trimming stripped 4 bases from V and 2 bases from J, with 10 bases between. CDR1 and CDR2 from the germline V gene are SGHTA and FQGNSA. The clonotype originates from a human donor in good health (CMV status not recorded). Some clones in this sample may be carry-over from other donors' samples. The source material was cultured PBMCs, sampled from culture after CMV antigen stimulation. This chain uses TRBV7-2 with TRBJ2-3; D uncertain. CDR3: CASSSQVATDTQYF. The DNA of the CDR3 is TGTGCCAGCAGCTCTCAGGTGGCCACAGATACGCAGTATTTT.